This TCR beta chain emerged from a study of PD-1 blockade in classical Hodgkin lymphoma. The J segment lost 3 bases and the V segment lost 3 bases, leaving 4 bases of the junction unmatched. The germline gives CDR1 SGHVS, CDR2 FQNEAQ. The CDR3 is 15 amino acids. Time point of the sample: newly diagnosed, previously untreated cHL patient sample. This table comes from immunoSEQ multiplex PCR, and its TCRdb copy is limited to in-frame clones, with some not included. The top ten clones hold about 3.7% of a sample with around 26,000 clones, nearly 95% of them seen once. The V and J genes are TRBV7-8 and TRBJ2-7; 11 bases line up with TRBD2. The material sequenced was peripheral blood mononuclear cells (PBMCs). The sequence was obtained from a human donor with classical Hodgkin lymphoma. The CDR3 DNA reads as TGTGCCAGCAGCTTCTTAGCGGGAGGGGACTACGAGCAGTACTTC. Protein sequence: CASSFLAGGDYEQYF.